This T cell receptor (beta chain) was identified in a study of blood T cell repertoires in COVID-19. Study-level information: Acute-phase and convalescent COVID-19 samples originated in the United States, Italy and Spain.

A single count supports this clone. The method was immunoSEQ multiplex PCR; TCRdb's version includes in-frame clones alone and lacks a portion of them. The table shows under 250,000 clones, with about 79% occurring only once. Recruits, aged roughly 18 to 95 years, lived in roughly 22 US areas. In Cohort 3, a recovered donor had either two negative PCRs, clearance, or symptom resolution. J was trimmed by 7 bases and V by 6 bases; bases with no gene match: 8. Germline V gives CDR1 SNHLY, CDR2 FYNNEI. The CDR3 has 15 amino acids. The chain couples TRBV2 to TRBJ2-2; 10 nucleotides agree with TRBD2. The sequencing sample was made of PBMCs or T cells enriched from blood (not recorded which). The clonotype was recovered from a woman in her fifties or sixties who had recovered from COVID-19. The CDR3 here is CASRTSTSGNGELFF. The CDR3 DNA is TGTGCCAGCAGAACCTCAACTAGCGGGAACGGGGAGCTGTTTTTT.